The following is a T cell receptor beta chain sequence with its context. This clonotype has just a few counts. Its antigen specificity is not known. No per-base quality is available; no much larger clone lies one base away. These data belong to a study of blood T cells in healthy people across ages (dated by TCRdb to about 2015). Study-wide context: In model experiments, roughly one uniquely barcoded TCR beta cDNA molecule per two T cells was captured by template switching. Using deep sequencing normalized with unique cDNA molecular identifiers, the study measured how TCR beta repertoire diversity changes with age. Four age groups were formed from the donors: young (average approximately 15 years), middle-aged (approximately 41), aged (approximately 60) and long-lived (around 82). Using the same blood draw, the study looked at two additional independent replicas of 1 million unique cDNA reads for two donors, one aged 18 to 30 and the other aged 80 or older.

Beyond this particular receptor, the publication reports: Compared with the aged group, the long-lived group had more naive CD4+ T cells, fewer expanded clones and increased TCR diversity, a pattern suggesting age selection. Donor CMV infection status was unknown, potentially confounding age-related changes in expanded clonotypes. Observed TCR beta diversity per million T cells fell roughly linearly with age, and a significant reduction was already apparent by age approximately 40. Because profiling used bulk unsorted PBMCs, naive and antigen-experienced compartments could not be compared conclusively. There was a strong correlation between observed TCR beta diversity and the percentage of naive T cells measured by flow cytometry. Estimates of total diversity based on one million sequenced T cells were considered lower bounds and underestimates.

The donors were 40 or so Caucasian individuals from Russia, aged roughly 6 to 100 years, who were systemically healthy. Around 9.7 milliliters of peripheral blood were collected from each donor into EDTA-treated Vacutainer tubes. Ficoll-Paque density-gradient centrifugation was used to isolate PBMCs, with at least 6.5 million per sample. Total RNA was extracted from PBMCs with Trizol reagent, with at least 6 micrograms obtained per sample. For every donor, flow cytometry on a PBMC aliquot measured the percentage of naive CD45RAhigh/CD27high T cells. The junction shows trimming of 5 bases on V and 3 bases on J, plus 5 bases between the germline ends. From its cysteine to its phenylalanine, the CDR3 spans 12 amino acids. Solely the CDR3 DNA is kept, with 36 bases framed from the first base. Libraries were built with 5' RACE. Sequencing used an Illumina HiSeq 2500. A second PCR of about 6 to 12 cycles was performed with a sample-barcoded 5' primer and a J-beta primer mix. Each TCR beta cDNA molecule received a unique molecular identifier from a template-switch 5' adaptor carrying 12 random nucleotides. Each sample yielded at least 3 million CDR3-containing paired-end reads. All of the RNA was converted into first-strand cDNA using the Mint cDNA synthesis kit, with a TRBC-specific oligonucleotide serving as the primer. Following uracil-DNA glycosylase treatment, all cDNA underwent a first 18-cycle PCR with the universal primers M1SS and BC2_uni_R. The published analysis was carried out like this. Each sample was normalized by randomly selecting 1 million high-quality reads, each carrying a distinct molecular identifier. Reads with shared molecular identifiers were discarded instead of being binned into consensus sequences. CDR3 identification, clonotype clustering and error correction used MiTCR with a Q25 quality threshold and the strictest error-elimination algorithm. A nonparametric unseen species model with Euler transformation was used to estimate a lower bound on total TCR beta diversity. TCRdb trimmed the raw reads at Q25, called clones with MiXCR and kept productive beta chains. Every CDR3 protein is listed once, alongside the most common genes and DNA of its rows. What appears here as the V and J calls and clone size reflects TCRdb's work, not the paper's. In this sample the table shows 800,000 to 1,300,000 distinct CDR3 sequences, about 25% of which occur a single time. Clones ranked in the top ten supply around 0.75% of the sample.

These records were also assigned to another study, of T cells of mothers and their children. Looking at the second paper: Nine systemically healthy Caucasian individuals served as donors, namely three mothers together with their six children. cDNA synthesis used all of the extracted RNA, with around 1.4 ug of RNA in each 15 ul reaction. In the second PCR, sample barcodes and 2-4 random nucleotides were introduced via the M1S primer. Over 8 million TCR beta CDR3 reads came from each mother, compared with some 3 million reads from each child. Thymic selection shapes the output of TCR recombination in a similar way in related and unrelated pairs, and inherited differences have a minor effect. Normalized repertoire overlap in related mother-child pairs was always slightly higher than in unrelated mother-child pairs, but the difference was never significant. Persistent microchimeric T cell clones were not detected, at a sensitivity of about 100 clones per million clonotypes. To look for features that set related mother-child pairs apart from unrelated individuals, the researchers ran deep NGS to compare the TCR beta repertoires of mothers and children. The mean age was around 40 +/- 4 years for the mothers and around 10 +/- 4 years for the children. Libraries were sequenced on Illumina HiSeq 2000 with 100+100 nt paired-end reads after adapter ligation with NEBNext reagents. Mother and child libraries were prepared a month apart and sequenced in separate runs to prevent cross-contamination. Between 500,000 and 2,000,000 distinct TCR beta clonotypes were identified per donor. Naive TCR beta clonotypes were estimated from low-frequency clonotypes matched to each donor's FACS-determined naive share, without sorting.

The clonotype originates from a girl aged 2-15 years in good health. The chain employs TRBV12-3 or TRBV12-4 and TRBJ1-3; the D gene is not confidently resolved. What was sequenced was blood. The CDR3 reads CASSASGNTIYF. The sequenced DNA is TGTGCCAGCAGTGCAAGTGGAAACACCATATATTTT.